Listed here is a single T cell receptor (beta chain). The antigen is not known. The sample comes from a study of OX40 agonist ivuxolimab in advanced cancers. The assay was immunoSEQ multiplex PCR, and TCRdb's table has in-frame clones only and misses some. The data show approximately 94,000 clones, 80% to 95% seen once. The CDR3 extends over 15 amino acids. Germline V gene data show CDR1 as SGDLS and CDR2 as YYNGEE. J was trimmed by 2 bases and V by 0 bases; bases with no gene match: 4. Points from the study as a whole: Circulating CD4+ and CD8+ T cells showed clonal expansion by week 6 at 0.1 to 3.0 mg/kg.

The material was CD4+ or CD8+ T cells sorted from blood, obtained in a trial of the OX40 agonist ivuxolimab. This sequence was found in an adult with an advanced solid tumor such as melanoma, head and neck, liver or kidney cancer. This chain joins TRBV9 and TRBJ2-7; 8 bases line up with TRBD1. CDR3 coding DNA: TGTGCCAGCAGCGTAGAGGGACAGGCGACCTACGAGCAGTACTTC. As protein: CASSVEGQATYEQYF.